Each of the 7 T cell receptor beta chains below was sequenced from the same sample in a study of CD8 T cells in Susac syndrome. With random hexamers, reverse transcription was performed on about 0.5 to 1 ug of RNA. TCRdb reprocessed the immunoSEQ multiplex PCR reads with MiXCR, giving one entry per CDR3 protein. The profile shows 20,000 to 25,000 distinct CDR3 sequences, around 92% of them singletons. Sequences were obtained from CD8+ T cells from PBMCs. These receptors came from a human donor in good health.

The chain uses TRBV7-2 and TRBJ1-1; 7 bases are a match to TRBD1. Germline V gene sequence: CDR1 SGHTA, CDR2 FQGNSA. The V gene end was trimmed by 5 bases and the J gene end by 4 bases; junction bases not matched to a gene: 4. CDR3 length: 13 residues. CDR3 loop: CASSPRTGTEAFF. The CDR3 DNA follows: TGTGCCAGCAGCCCTCGGACAGGCACTGAAGCTTTCTTT.

This clonotype was seen only a few times. The junction differs from germline at one of its ends, possibly a read error. The chain combines TRBV5-1 with TRBJ2-7; D gene ambiguous. CDR1 SGHRS and CDR2 YFSETQ come from the germline V gene. CDR3 length equals 15 residues. The CDR3 reads CASSVAPDSSHEQYF. DNA of the CDR3: TGCGCCAGCAGCGTCGCCCCAGATAGCTCCCACGAGCAGTACTTC.

This clonotype appeared a single time. The chain links TRBV6-2 or TRBV6-3 to TRBJ2-7; no firm D call. Germline V gene sequence: CDR1 MNHEY, CDR2 SVGEGT. V lost 0 bases and J 2 bases, leaving 5 bases between the germline ends. The CDR3 extends over 13 amino acids. The CDR3 sequence is CASSYSLTYEQYF. CDR3 coding DNA: TGTGCCAGCAGTTACTCTCTAACCTACGAGCAGTACTTC.

V usage is TRBV29-1 and J usage is TRBJ1-4; D gene ambiguous. CDR1 and CDR2 (germline): SQVTM, ANQGSEA. V shed 4 bases and J shed 8 bases, with 20 bases lying between them. This CDR3 is built from 15 residues. CDR3 amino acids: CSVGHSRSGREKLFF. The CDR3, as DNA: TGCAGCGTTGGTCACTCCCGCTCGGGGAGAGAAAAACTGTTTTTT.

This clonotype appeared once. The rearrangement links TRBV7-9 to TRBJ2-1; D gene uncertain. The V gene's germline CDR1 is SEHNR and CDR2 FQNEAQ (reference sequence). V dropped 5 bases and J dropped 9 bases, with 11 bases sitting between them. The CDR3 runs to 12 residues. CDR3 nucleotides: TGTGCCAGCAGCAGTTTAGAGTCTGAGCAGTTCTTC. It encodes CASSSLESEQFF.

The CDR3 loop reads CASSFSGGLYNEQFF. CDR3 coding DNA: TGTGCCAGCAGCTTTAGCGGGGGGCTCTACAATGAGCAGTTCTTC. The V and J genes are TRBV5-5 and TRBJ2-1, with 10 bases identical to TRBD2. V was clipped by 2 bases and J by 3 bases; unmatched bases: 2. CDR3 length: 15 amino acids. Germline V gene sequence: CDR1 SGHKS, CDR2 YYEKEE (reference sequence).

This rearrangement joins TRBV6-2 or TRBV6-3 to TRBJ1-1; D is unresolved. V was shortened by 0 bases and J by 3 bases, with 14 bases between the two germline ends. Germline V gene data show CDR1 as MNHEY and CDR2 as SVGEGT. CDR3 length: 16 residues. DNA for the CDR3: TGTGCCAGCAGTTACTCGTCCGGGCCCGAGCACACTGAAGCTTTCTTT. It translates to CASSYSSGPEHTEAFF.